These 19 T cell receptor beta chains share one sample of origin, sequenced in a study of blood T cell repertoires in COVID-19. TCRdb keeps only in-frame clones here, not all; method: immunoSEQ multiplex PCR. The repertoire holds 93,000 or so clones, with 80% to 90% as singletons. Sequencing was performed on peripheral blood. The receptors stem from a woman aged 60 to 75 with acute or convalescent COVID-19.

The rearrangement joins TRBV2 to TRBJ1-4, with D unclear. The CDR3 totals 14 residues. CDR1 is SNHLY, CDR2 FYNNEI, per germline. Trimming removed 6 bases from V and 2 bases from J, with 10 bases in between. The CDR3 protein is CASRPQITNEKLFF. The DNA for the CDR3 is TGTGCCAGCAGGCCACAGATTACTAATGAAAAACTGTTTTTT.

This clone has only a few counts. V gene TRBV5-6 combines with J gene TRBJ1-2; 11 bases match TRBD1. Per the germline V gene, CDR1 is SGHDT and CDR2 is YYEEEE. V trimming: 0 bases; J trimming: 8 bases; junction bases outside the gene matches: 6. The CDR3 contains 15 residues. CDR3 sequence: CASSLVGTGGYGYTF. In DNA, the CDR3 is TGTGCCAGCAGCTTGGTAGGGACAGGGGGTTACGGCTACACCTTC.

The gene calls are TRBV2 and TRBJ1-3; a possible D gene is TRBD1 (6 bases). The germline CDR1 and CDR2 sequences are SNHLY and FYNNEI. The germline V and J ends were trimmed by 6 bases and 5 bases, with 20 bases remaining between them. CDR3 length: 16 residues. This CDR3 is CASSDRGQGLRNTIYF. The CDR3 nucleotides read TGTGCCAGCAGCGATAGGGGCCAGGGGTTGAGAAACACCATATATTTT.

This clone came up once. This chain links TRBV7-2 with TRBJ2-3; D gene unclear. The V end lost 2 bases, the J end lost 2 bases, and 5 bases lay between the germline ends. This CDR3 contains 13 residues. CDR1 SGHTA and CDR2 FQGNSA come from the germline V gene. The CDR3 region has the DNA TGTGCCAGCAGCTTATACTTCACAGATACGCAGTATTTT. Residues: CASSLYFTDTQYF.

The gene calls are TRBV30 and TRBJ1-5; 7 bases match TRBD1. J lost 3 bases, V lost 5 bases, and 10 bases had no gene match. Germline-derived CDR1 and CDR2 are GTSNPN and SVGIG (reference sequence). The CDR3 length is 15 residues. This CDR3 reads CAWAGPGQYNQPQHF. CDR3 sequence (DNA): TGTGCCTGGGCCGGACCGGGACAGTACAATCAGCCCCAGCATTTT.

CDR3 DNA sequence: TGTGCCAGTAGTATTCAGGTTGAGAGAAAACTGTTTTTT. It specifies CASSIQVERKLFF. The chain joins TRBV19 to TRBJ1-4; D unresolved. Germline V gene data show CDR1 as LNHDA and CDR2 as SQIVND (reference sequence). V was trimmed by 3 bases and J by 10 bases, leaving 12 bases between them. The CDR3 covers 13 residues. Full variable domain (rest looked up from reference TRBV19 and TRBJ1-4): DGGITQSPKYLFRKEGQNVTLSCEQNLNHDAMYWYRQDPGQGLRLIYYSQIVNDFQKGDIAEGYSVSREKKESFPLTVTSAQKNPTAFYLCASSIQVERKLFFGSGTQLSVL.

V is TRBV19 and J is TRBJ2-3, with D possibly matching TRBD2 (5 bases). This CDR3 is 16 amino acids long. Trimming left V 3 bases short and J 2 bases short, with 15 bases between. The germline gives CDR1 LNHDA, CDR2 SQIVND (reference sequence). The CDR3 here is CASSIGSALLTDTQYF. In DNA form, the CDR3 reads TGTGCCAGTAGTATCGGTAGCGCGCTTCTCACAGATACGCAGTATTTT. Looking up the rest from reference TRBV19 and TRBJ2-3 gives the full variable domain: DGGITQSPKYLFRKEGQNVTLSCEQNLNHDAMYWYRQDPGQGLRLIYYSQIVNDFQKGDIAEGYSVSREKKESFPLTVTSAQKNPTAFYLCASSIGSALLTDTQYFGPGTRLTVL.

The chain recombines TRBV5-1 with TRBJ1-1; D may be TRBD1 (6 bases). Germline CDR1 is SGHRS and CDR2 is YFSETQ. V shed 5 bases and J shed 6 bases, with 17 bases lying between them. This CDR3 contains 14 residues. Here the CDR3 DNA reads TGCGCCAGCAGAGGGGGGGCGCTGGAAGCTGAAGCTTTCTTT. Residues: CASRGGALEAEAFF.

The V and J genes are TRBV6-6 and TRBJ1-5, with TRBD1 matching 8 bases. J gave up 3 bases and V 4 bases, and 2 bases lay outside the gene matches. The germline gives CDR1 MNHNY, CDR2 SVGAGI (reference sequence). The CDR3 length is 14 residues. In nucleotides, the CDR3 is TGTGCCAGCAGTTTGACAGGGGCCAATCAGCCCCAGCATTTT. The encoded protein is CASSLTGANQPQHF.

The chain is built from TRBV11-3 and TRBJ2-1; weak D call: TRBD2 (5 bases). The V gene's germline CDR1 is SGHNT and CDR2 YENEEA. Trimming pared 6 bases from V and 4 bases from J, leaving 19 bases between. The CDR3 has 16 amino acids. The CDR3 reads CASRGQRTPTYNEQFF. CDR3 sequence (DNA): TGTGCCAGCAGGGGTCAGCGGACCCCTACTTACAATGAGCAGTTCTTC.

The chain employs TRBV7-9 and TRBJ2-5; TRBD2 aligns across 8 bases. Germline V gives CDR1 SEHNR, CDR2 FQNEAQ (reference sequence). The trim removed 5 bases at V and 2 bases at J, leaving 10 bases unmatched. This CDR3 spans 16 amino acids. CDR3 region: CASSRPQLAEQETQYF. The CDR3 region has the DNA TGTGCCAGCAGCCGACCCCAACTAGCGGAACAAGAGACCCAGTACTTC. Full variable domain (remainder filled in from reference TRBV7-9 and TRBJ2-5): DTGVSQNPRHKITKRGQNVTFRCDPISEHNRLYWYRQTLGQGPEFLTYFQNEAQLEKSRLLSDRFSAERPKGSFSTLEIQRTEQGDSAMYLCASSRPQLAEQETQYFGPGTRLLVL.

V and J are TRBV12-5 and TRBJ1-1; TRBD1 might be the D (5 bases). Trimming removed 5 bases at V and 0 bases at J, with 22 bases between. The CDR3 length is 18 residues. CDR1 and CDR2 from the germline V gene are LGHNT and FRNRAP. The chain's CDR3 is CASGPPGLSRVMNTEAFF. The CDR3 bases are TGTGCTAGTGGTCCCCCAGGGCTCAGTCGAGTAATGAACACTGAAGCTTTCTTT.

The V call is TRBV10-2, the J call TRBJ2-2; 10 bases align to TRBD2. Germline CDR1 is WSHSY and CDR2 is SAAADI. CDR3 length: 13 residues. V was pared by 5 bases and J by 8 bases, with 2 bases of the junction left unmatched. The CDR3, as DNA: TGCGCCAGCAGTAGTAGCGGGAGGGGGGAGCTGTTTTTT. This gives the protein CASSSSGRGELFF.

The CDR3 sequence: CACLTAAGPTGEQFF. The CDR3 DNA sequence: TGTGCCTGCCTGACAGCAGCGGGACCCACCGGAGAGCAGTTCTTC. The chain recombines TRBV30 with TRBJ2-1; the match to TRBD2 covers 7 bases. Germline CDR1 GTSNPN, CDR2 SVGIG (reference sequence). The CDR3 consists of 15 residues. V was pared by 6 bases and J by 10 bases, with 18 bases of the junction left unmatched.

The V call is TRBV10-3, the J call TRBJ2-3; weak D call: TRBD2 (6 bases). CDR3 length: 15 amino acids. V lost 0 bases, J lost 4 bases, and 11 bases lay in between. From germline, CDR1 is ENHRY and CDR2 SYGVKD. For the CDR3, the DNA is TGTGCCATCAGTGAGTCGCGGGGTATGGCAGATACGCAGTATTTT. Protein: CAISESRGMADTQYF.

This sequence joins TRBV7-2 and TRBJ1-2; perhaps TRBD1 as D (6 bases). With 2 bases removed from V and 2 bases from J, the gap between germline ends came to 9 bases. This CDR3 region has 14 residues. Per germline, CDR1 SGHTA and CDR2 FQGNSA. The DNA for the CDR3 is TGTGCCAGCAGCTTAACAGGGCCAAACTATGGCTACACCTTC. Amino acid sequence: CASSLTGPNYGYTF.

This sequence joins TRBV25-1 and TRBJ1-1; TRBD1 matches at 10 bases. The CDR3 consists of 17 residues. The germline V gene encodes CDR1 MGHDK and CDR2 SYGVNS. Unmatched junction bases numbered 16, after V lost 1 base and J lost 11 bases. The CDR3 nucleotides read TGTGCCAGCAGTGAATCTGGGACAGGGGAGGCCCGAGTACGCGCTTTCTTT. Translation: CASSESGTGEARVRAFF.

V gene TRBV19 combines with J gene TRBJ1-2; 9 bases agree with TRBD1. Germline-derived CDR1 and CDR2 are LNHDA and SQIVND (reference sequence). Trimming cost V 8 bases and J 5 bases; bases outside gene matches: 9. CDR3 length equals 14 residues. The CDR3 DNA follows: TGTGCCAGTCGCCGACAGGGGGTTGGTTATGGCTACACCTTC. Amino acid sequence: CASRRQGVGYGYTF.

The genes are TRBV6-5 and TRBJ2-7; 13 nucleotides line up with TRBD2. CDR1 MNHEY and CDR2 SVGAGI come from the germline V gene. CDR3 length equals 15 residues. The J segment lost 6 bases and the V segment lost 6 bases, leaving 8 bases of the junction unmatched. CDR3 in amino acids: CASSLTSGRELEQYF. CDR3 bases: TGTGCCAGCAGCCTTACTAGCGGGAGGGAGCTCGAGCAGTACTTC.